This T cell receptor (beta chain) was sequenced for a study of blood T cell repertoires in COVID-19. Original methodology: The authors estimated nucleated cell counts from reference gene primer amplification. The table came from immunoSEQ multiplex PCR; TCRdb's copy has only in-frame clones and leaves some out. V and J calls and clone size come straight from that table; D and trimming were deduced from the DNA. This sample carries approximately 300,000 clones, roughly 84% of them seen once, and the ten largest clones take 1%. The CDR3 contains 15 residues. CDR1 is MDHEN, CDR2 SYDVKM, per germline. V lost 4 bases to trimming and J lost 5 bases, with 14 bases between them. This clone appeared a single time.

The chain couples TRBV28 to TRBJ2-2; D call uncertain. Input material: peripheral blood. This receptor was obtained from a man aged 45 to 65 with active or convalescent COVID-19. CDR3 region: CASSSNDARTGELFF. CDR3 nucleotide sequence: TGTGCCAGCAGTTCAAACGACGCCAGGACCGGGGAGCTGTTTTTT.